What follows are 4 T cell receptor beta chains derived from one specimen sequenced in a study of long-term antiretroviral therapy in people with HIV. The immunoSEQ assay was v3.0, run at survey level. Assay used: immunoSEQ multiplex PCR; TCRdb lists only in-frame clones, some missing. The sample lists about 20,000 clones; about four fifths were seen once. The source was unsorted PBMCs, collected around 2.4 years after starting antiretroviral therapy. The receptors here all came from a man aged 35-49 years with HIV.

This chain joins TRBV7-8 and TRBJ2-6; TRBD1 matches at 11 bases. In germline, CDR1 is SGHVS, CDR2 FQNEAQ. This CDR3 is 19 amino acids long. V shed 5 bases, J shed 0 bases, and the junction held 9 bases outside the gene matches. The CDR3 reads CASSTWTGGEDSGANVLTF. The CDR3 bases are TGTGCCAGCAGCACGTGGACAGGGGGCGAGGACTCTGGGGCCAACGTCCTGACTTTC.

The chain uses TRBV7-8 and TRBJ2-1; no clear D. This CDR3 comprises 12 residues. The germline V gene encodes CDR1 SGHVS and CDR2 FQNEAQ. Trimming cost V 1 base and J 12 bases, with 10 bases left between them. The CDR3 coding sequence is TGTGCCAGCAGCTTAGGTGGTGGACGGCAGTTCTTC. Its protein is CASSLGGGRQFF.

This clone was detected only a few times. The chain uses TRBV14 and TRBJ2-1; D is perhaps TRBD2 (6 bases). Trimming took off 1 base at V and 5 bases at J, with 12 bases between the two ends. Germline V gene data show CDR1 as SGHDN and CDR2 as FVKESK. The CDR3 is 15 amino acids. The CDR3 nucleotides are TGTGCCAGCAGCCAAGTGGCGGGAATCGACAATGAGCAGTTCTTC. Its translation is CASSQVAGIDNEQFF.

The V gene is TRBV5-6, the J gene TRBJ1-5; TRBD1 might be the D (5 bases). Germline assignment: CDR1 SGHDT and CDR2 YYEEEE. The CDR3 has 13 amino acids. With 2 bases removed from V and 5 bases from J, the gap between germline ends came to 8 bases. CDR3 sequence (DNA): TGTGCCAGCAGCTTAAAAGGGGATCAGCCCCAGCATTTT. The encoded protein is CASSLKGDQPQHF.